This entry concerns a single TCR beta chain. Antigen: not known. Germline CDR1 and CDR2: MNHNS and SASEGT. CDR3 length equals 13 residues. V lost 7 bases and J lost 6, with 15 bases in between. TCRdb independently ran MiXCR on the RT-PCR reads; one entry per CDR3 protein. The sample lists about 500,000 distinct CDR3 sequences; more than 15% were seen once. The data derive from a study of response to subunit inactivated influenza vaccine. Study-wide findings and caveats: That few new T cells are recruited by each seasonal influenza vaccination was the authors' suggestion.

The sample here was CD4+ T cells sorted from PBMCs, taken less than 30 months after vaccination. The genes are TRBV6-1 and TRBJ1-1; D is ambiguous. This clonotype originated in a man between 50 and 70 years old who received an inactivated influenza vaccine. CDR3 protein: CASKRIGPSEAFF. CDR3 DNA: TGTGCCAGCAAGAGAATAGGACCCTCTGAAGCTTTCTTT.